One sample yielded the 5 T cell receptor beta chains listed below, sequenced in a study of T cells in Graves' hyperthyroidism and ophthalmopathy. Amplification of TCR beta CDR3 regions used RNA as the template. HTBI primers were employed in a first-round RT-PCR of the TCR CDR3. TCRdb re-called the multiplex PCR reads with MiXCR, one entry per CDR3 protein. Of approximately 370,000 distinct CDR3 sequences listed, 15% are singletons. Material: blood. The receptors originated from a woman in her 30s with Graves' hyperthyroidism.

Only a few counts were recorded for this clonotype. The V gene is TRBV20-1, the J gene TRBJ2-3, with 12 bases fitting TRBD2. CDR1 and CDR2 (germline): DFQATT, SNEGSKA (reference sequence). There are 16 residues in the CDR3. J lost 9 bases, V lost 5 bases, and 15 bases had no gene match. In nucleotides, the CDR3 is TGCAGTGCTCCCCCGAGACTAGCGGGAGAAATGGGAACGCAGTATTTT. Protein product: CSAPPRLAGEMGTQYF.

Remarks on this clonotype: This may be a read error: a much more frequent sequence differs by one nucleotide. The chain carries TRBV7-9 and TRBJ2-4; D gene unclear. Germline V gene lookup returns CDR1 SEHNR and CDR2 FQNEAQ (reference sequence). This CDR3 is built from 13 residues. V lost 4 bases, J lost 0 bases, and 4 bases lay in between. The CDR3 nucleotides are TGTGCCAGCAGCTCAATAGCCAAAAACATTCAGTACTTC. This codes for CASSSIAKNIQYF.

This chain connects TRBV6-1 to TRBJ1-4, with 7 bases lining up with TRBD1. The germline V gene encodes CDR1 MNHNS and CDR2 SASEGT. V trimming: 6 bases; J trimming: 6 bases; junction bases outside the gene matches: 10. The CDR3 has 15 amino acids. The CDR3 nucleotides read TGTGCCAGCAGCCAGGGGGTGGGGCTCGATGAAAAACTGTTTTTT. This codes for CASSQGVGLDEKLFF.

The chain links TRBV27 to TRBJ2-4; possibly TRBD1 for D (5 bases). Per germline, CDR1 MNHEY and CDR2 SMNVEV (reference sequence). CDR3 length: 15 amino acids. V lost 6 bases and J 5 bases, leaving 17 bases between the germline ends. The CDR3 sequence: CASSIQGRGQNIQYF. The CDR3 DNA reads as TGTGCCAGCAGCATCCAGGGAAGGGGCCAAAACATTCAGTACTTC.

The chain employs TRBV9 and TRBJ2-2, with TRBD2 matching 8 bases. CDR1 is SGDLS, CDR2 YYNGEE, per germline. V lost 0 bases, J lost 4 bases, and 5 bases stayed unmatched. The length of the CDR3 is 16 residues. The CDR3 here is CASSVVPGGITGELFF. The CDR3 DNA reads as TGTGCCAGCAGCGTAGTGCCGGGAGGGATCACCGGGGAGCTGTTTTTT.